Below, one T cell receptor beta chain is given with its context. Profiled with immunoSEQ multiplex PCR; TCRdb holds only in-frame clones, not every one. The table has about 90,000 clones, about 86% seen once; the top ten hold around 6.9%. The sample belongs to a study of blood T cell repertoires in COVID-19. This CDR3 has 15 residues. J was trimmed by 3 bases and V by 1 base; bases with no gene match: 7. Germline loops: CDR1 SQVTM, CDR2 ANQGSEA. The chain couples TRBV29-1 to TRBJ2-3; 7 nucleotides match TRBD1. The source of this sequence is a man between 60 and 75 years old with acute or convalescent COVID-19. The sequenced material came from peripheral blood. CDR3 amino acids: CSVEVAGQETDTQYF. The CDR3 DNA reads TGCAGCGTTGAAGTGGCTGGACAGGAAACAGATACGCAGTATTTT.